In its sample, the clone carrying this TCR beta chain was seen a few times. This record belongs to a study of molecular identifiers for immune sequencing clone quantification. At the level of the study: Naive CD8 cell RNA, from roughly 18,000 or 92,000 cells, was split five ways in replicates, with four sequenced.

V shed 6 bases, J shed 4 bases, and the junction held 6 bases outside the gene matches. From germline, CDR1 is WNHNN and CDR2 SYGVQD (reference sequence). This CDR3 comprises 14 residues. The CD8+CD4-CCR7+CD45RA+ phenotype defined the sorted naive CD8 T cells. TCRdb re-analysed the PCR reads in MiXCR, keeping a single row per CDR3 protein. The table includes approximately 97,000 distinct CDR3 sequences, around 30% detected once. The chain carries TRBV10-1 and TRBJ1-1; 9 nucleotides align to TRBD1. The sequence derives from a human donor in good health. Some libraries in this study had Jurkat cell RNA spiked in. Sample: naive CD8+ T cells from blood, with Jurkat cell RNA spiked in. Subset denoted: FACS-sorted CD8+CD4-CCR7+CD45RA+ naive T cells. The CDR3: CASSLGQGFTEAFF. CDR3 sequence (DNA): TGCGCCAGCAGCCTGGGACAGGGTTTCACTGAAGCTTTCTTT.